Reported below is one T cell receptor beta chain. The antigen remains undetermined. V lost 4 bases and J lost 3, with 9 bases in between. The length of the CDR3 is 13 residues. Germline CDR1 SGHRS, CDR2 YFSETQ. These data originate in a study of glioma-infiltrating T cells. Overall study findings and caveats: Above-expected tissue-blood divergence occurred in all gliomas, most in low-grade ones.

Using RNA template, CDR3s of TCR alpha and beta were amplified with iRepertoire arm-PCR. TCRdb called the multiplex PCR reads again in MiXCR, with one record for every CDR3 protein. The sample includes approximately 110,000 distinct CDR3 sequences, approximately 25% seen only once; the top ten take nearly 15%. Material: glioma tissue, nonneoplastic brain tissue, or PBMCs (not recorded which). This TCR derives from a human donor with low-grade glioma or glioblastoma, undergoing nonglioma brain surgery, or in good health (not recorded which). The rearrangement uses TRBV5-1 and TRBJ2-3; D ambiguous. The CDR3 loop reads CASSPLGTDTQYF. The CDR3 coding sequence is TGCGCCAGCAGCCCCCTGGGGACAGATACGCAGTATTTT.